This is a list of T cell receptor beta chains from one sample in a study of early T cells in non-severe SARS-CoV-2 infection. TCRdb called the 5' RACE reads again in MiXCR, with one record for every CDR3 protein. The sample shows 90,000 to 120,000 distinct CDR3 sequences, around 10% of them seen only once. Sample: whole blood. These receptors all come from an adult who was a healthcare worker with PCR-confirmed SARS-CoV-2 infection or an uninfected control (not recorded which). The conserved cysteine and the conserved F or W are not part of the CDR3 here. The D gene is left open where the match is weak. For some rows the clone size is stated as once, few or many, or as a class when expanded; others skip it.

abundance	len	v_gene	d_gene	j_gene	CDR3aa
many	11	TRBV5-4	-	TRBJ2-1	ASTEGAYNEQF
few	14	TRBV27	-	TRBJ2-2	ASSSPVRDSDRELF
-	14	TRBV6-4	TRBD2	TRBJ2-1	ASSPGTGGPSDEQF
-	13	TRBV11-2	TRBD1	TRBJ1-5	ASSLTPTGGQPQH
few	10	TRBV28	-	TRBJ2-5	ASSQTRRTQY
many	10	TRBV23-1	-	TRBJ2-4	AGGGAKNIQY
many	13	TRBV5-6	-	TRBJ2-7	ASSSDRGLRLEQY
many	12	TRBV4-3	-	TRBJ2-2	ASSQDSGSGELF
-	16	TRBV12-3/TRBV12-4	-	TRBJ2-1	ASSPLFLFRSSYNEQF
many	12	TRBV3-1	-	TRBJ2-2	ASGWGAGTGELF
many	12	TRBV4-1	-	TRBJ2-7	ASSFETGAYEQY
many	11	TRBV4-3	-	TRBJ2-7	ASSQDSGYEQY
-	13	TRBV4-2	TRBD1	TRBJ2-1	ASSRGQGKGGTPF
-	12	TRBV28	-	TRBJ2-4	ASSSYSPQNIQY
many	8	TRBV24-1	-	TRBJ1-5	ATDPSPQH
many	13	TRBV5-6	TRBD2	TRBJ2-5	ASSSRLAGVETQY
many	12	TRBV4-1	TRBD2	TRBJ2-3	ASSPLADTDTQY
few	10	TRBV2	-	TRBJ1-2	ASIPGSYGYT
many	12	TRBV2	-	TRBJ2-1	ASSGGGGSNEQF
many	13	TRBV5-6	-	TRBJ2-1	ASSSYTRDDNEQF